What follows are 17 T cell receptor beta chains derived from one specimen sequenced in a study of response to subunit inactivated influenza vaccine. Via MiXCR, TCRdb re-called the RT-PCR reads, giving one row per CDR3 protein. The sample includes 450,000 to 500,000 distinct CDR3 sequences, roughly 11% seen only once; the top ten take less than 15%. The material sequenced was PBMCs from blood, taken roughly 48 days after vaccination. The source of these receptors is a man in his fifties who received an inactivated influenza vaccine.

The genes are TRBV2 and TRBJ2-7; the match to TRBD2 covers 7 bases. This CDR3 comprises 14 residues. V trimming: 7 bases; J trimming: 1 base; junction bases outside the gene matches: 7. Germline V gene sequence: CDR1 SNHLY, CDR2 FYNNEI. CDR3 DNA sequence: TGTGCCAGCAAAGAGCGGGAATCTTCCTACGAGCAGTACTTC. This translates into CASKERESSYEQYF.

This clonotype was seen a few times. The DNA for the CDR3 is TGTGCCAGCAGTTTCAGCAGGGAGAGCAATCAGCCCCAGCATTTT. This sequence encodes CASSFSRESNQPQHF. The chain carries TRBV12-3 or TRBV12-4 and TRBJ1-5; D perhaps matches TRBD1 (5 bases). The CDR3 loop spans 15 amino acids. Trimming removed 3 bases at V and 1 base at J, with 10 bases between.

In this sample, this clonotype turned up many times. This rearrangement joins TRBV5-5 to TRBJ2-7, with TRBD1 matching over 7 bases. CDR3 length: 14 residues. Germline V gives CDR1 SGHKS, CDR2 YYEKEE (reference sequence). The V gene end was trimmed by 1 base and the J gene end by 5 bases; junction bases not matched to a gene: 6. The CDR3 nucleotides read TGTGCCAGCAGCTTGTCCGCGACAGGGAACGAGCAGTACTTC. It specifies CASSLSATGNEQYF.

The genes are TRBV18 and TRBJ1-1; tentatively, D is TRBD1 (5 bases). Trimming removed 5 bases at V and 1 base at J, with 11 bases between. Germline CDR1 KGHSH, CDR2 LQKENI. The CDR3 is made up of 14 amino acids. The CDR3 region is CASSSDSSNTEAFF. The CDR3 nucleotides read TGTGCCAGCTCAAGTGACAGCTCGAACACTGAAGCTTTCTTT.

This clonotype showed up just a few times. This chain uses TRBV18 with TRBJ2-7; maybe TRBD1 (5 bases). V lost 0 bases and J lost 6, with 6 bases in between. The CDR3 has 12 amino acids. In germline, CDR1 is KGHSH, CDR2 LQKENI. The CDR3 DNA reads TGTGCCAGCTCACCACCCAGGGCCGAGCAGTACTTC. Protein: CASSPPRAEQYF.

The chain couples TRBV20-1 to TRBJ2-1; the D is unclear. Germline CDR1 is DFQATT and CDR2 is SNEGSKA (reference sequence). The CDR3 spans 11 residues. V gave up 3 bases and J gave up 8 bases, with 8 bases separating them. Written as DNA, the CDR3 is TGCAGTGCTAGGAACTTCGATGAGCAGTTCTTC. Translated: CSARNFDEQFF.

This clonotype was counted only a few times. The chain is built from TRBV7-3 and TRBJ2-1; maybe TRBD1 (6 bases). CDR1 and CDR2 from the germline V gene are SGHTA and FQGTGA. The CDR3 is 15 residues long. Trimming took 1 base from V and 4 from J, leaving 11 bases between them. The CDR3 sequence is CASSLNFGTYNEQFF. DNA of the CDR3: TGTGCCAGCAGCTTAAACTTTGGGACATACAATGAGCAGTTCTTC.

At least ten counts were recorded for this clonotype. This chain links TRBV29-1 with TRBJ2-7, with D hard to call. This CDR3 has 13 residues. Per the germline V gene, CDR1 is SQVTM and CDR2 is ANQGSEA. CDR3 region: CSAYVGTSYEQYF. In nucleotides, the CDR3 is TGCAGTGCTTATGTGGGTACCTCCTACGAGCAGTACTTC.

This clonotype appeared many times. V is TRBV20-1 and J is TRBJ2-5; D may be TRBD2 (5 bases). This CDR3 spans 16 amino acids. Germline V gene lookup returns CDR1 DFQATT and CDR2 SNEGSKA (reference sequence). V lost 3 bases and J lost 2, with 19 bases in between. As DNA, the CDR3 is TGCAGTGCTAGGGCAAGGACTCCTGATCGGCAAGAGACCCAGTACTTC. Translating gives CSARARTPDRQETQYF.

This chain connects TRBV10-1 to TRBJ1-6; no clear D gene. V dropped 6 bases and J dropped 7 bases, with 10 bases sitting between them. The length of the CDR3 is 13 residues. CDR1 and CDR2 (germline): WNHNN, SYGVQD (reference sequence). The CDR3 DNA is TGCGCCAGCAGCTCCGGACCAAATTCACCCCTCCACTTT. It encodes CASSSGPNSPLHF.

This clonotype has a count of ten or more. This rearrangement joins TRBV29-1 to TRBJ2-5, with 7 bases aligning to TRBD1. The CDR3 length is 12 residues. The ends lost 6 bases at V and 5 bases at J; junction bases unmatched: 6. Germline CDR1 is SQVTM and CDR2 is ANQGSEA. The CDR3 bases are TGCAGCGTGGACAGGCCGGGGGAGACCCAGTACTTC. It translates to CSVDRPGETQYF.

This clonotype has a count of ten or more. The chain is built from TRBV20-1 and TRBJ1-2; a possible D gene is TRBD1 (6 bases). V lost 7 bases, J lost 5 bases, and 17 bases lay in between. The germline V gene has CDR1 DFQATT and CDR2 SNEGSKA (reference sequence). The CDR3 length is 13 residues. The CDR3 region has the DNA TGCAGTGTTTGGTCAACAGGGATTTATGGCTACACCTTC. Encoded protein: CSVWSTGIYGYTF.

The CDR3, as DNA: TGCAGTGGATGGGTTATTGGAGGCTACACCTTC. Translation: CSGWVIGGYTF. The chain employs TRBV20-1 and TRBJ1-2; D unclear. V lost 7 bases and J 8 bases, leaving 14 bases between the germline ends. CDR3 size: 11 residues. Per the germline V gene, CDR1 is DFQATT and CDR2 is SNEGSKA (reference sequence).

This clonotype was picked up many times. The rearrangement links TRBV5-1 to TRBJ2-4; D is unclear. Deletions cut 2 bases from V and 9 bases from J, with 12 bases between. This CDR3 contains 13 residues. The germline V gene encodes CDR1 SGHRS and CDR2 YFSETQ. The CDR3 sequence: CASSLAGVSIQYF. The CDR3 nucleotides read TGCGCCAGCAGCTTAGCTGGGGTTAGCATTCAGTACTTC.

This chain uses TRBV20-1 with TRBJ2-4, with 12 nucleotides matching TRBD2. V lost 6 bases, J lost 5 bases, and 11 bases stayed unmatched. Germline loops: CDR1 DFQATT, CDR2 SNEGSKA (reference sequence). CDR3 size: 16 residues. CDR3 DNA sequence: TGCAGTGCGGATGGGTCTAGCGGGAGGGCGGAAAACATTCAGTACTTC. This sequence encodes CSADGSSGRAENIQYF.

This clonotype was found many times. The chain carries TRBV10-3 and TRBJ2-7; 10 nucleotides match TRBD1. Germline lookup yields CDR1 ENHRY and CDR2 SYGVKD. The V and J ends lost 0 bases and 2 bases, in that order; junction bases with no gene match: 1. The CDR3 runs 15 residues. CDR3 nucleotide sequence: TGTGCCATCAGTGAGTCTGGGACAGGGGCCTACGAGCAGTACTTC. This translates into CAISESGTGAYEQYF.

This clonotype was seen only a few times. The chain combines TRBV7-2 with TRBJ2-3, with D uncertain. V lost 1 base and J 7 bases, leaving 15 bases between the germline ends. CDR3 length equals 15 residues. The germline V gene encodes CDR1 SGHTA and CDR2 FQGNSA. CDR3 sequence reads: CASSLDIGHGYTQYF. CDR3 DNA: TGTGCCAGCAGCTTAGATATAGGGCATGGGTATACGCAGTATTTT.